These T cell receptor beta chains were read from a single sample in a study of identical twins. TCRdb called the 5' RACE reads again in MiXCR, with one record for every CDR3 protein. The sample records 450,000 or so distinct CDR3 sequences, 11% to 15% being singletons. The sample also formed part of further work on yellow fever vaccine responses in identical twins.

The sample comprised CD4+ T cells sorted from blood. The receptors come from a woman in her late teens or twenties in good health. Both conserved end residues are part of each CDR3. The size field is filled for only some rows; it gives once, few, many or a size class.

clone_size j_call v_call cdr3_aa
. TRBJ1-4 TRBV6-1 CASSDRGGEGEKLFF
. TRBJ2-1 TRBV10-2 CASSDLGLTNEQFF
. TRBJ2-5 TRBV5-6 CASSLIKVQETQYF
. TRBJ2-7 TRBV6-1 CASSQAVAGPVINEQYF
. TRBJ2-2 TRBV27 CASSFANTGELFF
few TRBJ2-1 TRBV5-8 CASSSGDNYNEQFF
. TRBJ2-7 TRBV6-7 CASSYFRTGQGYEQYF
many TRBJ2-4 TRBV12-3/TRBV12-4 CASSLLEPGTGDSYLAKNIQYF
few TRBJ1-1 TRBV11-2 CASSLARKNTEAFF
once TRBJ2-1 TRBV2 CASSRQGGYEQFF
. TRBJ2-5 TRBV24-1 CATKGAGETQYF
. TRBJ2-5 TRBV5-1 CASSRGGPQSQETQYF
many TRBJ2-3 TRBV5-1 CASSLEISTDTQYF
few TRBJ2-3 TRBV2 CASSLTAGGVVTQYF
. TRBJ2-1 TRBV6-2/TRBV6-3 CASSGAGTGPKIGQFF
many TRBJ1-2 TRBV29-1 CSVATGVNGYTF
. TRBJ2-3 TRBV30 CAWSVAGLGDTQYF
many TRBJ2-3 TRBV28 CASNRGGTDTQYF
. TRBJ2-1 TRBV12-3/TRBV12-4 CASSFGGGRSNEQFF
few TRBJ2-1 TRBV12-3/TRBV12-4 CASRGPGSNEQFF
few TRBJ2-2 TRBV6-1 CASSVRTGRFGELFF
. TRBJ1-4 TRBV7-9 CASSLAGQVLNEKLFF
. TRBJ2-7 TRBV12-3/TRBV12-4 CASSLGDRGASGRAYEQYF
. TRBJ2-3 TRBV4-2 CASSQDKTAGGRTDTQYF
. TRBJ2-7 TRBV30 CAWIHQGAFYEQYF
few TRBJ2-7 TRBV12-3/TRBV12-4 CASSLGVTGHEQYF
. TRBJ2-7 TRBV9 CASSAHGGWYEQYF
. TRBJ2-1 TRBV7-2 CASSPAGRAHNEQFF
. TRBJ2-3 TRBV4-1 CASSQLGLDREADTQYF
few TRBJ2-5 TRBV5-1 CASSSEGASETQYF
. TRBJ2-3 TRBV7-2 CASSSRQGTQYF
few TRBJ2-3 TRBV11-2 CASSLSHGGADTQYF
few TRBJ2-3 TRBV20-1 CSAGLAGGSADTQYF
few TRBJ2-1 TRBV6-5 CASSYSADYNEQFF
many TRBJ2-5 TRBV6-5 CASSYSLERETQYF
. TRBJ2-1 TRBV6-1 CASSEAWFGNEQFF
. TRBJ2-7 TRBV5-1 CASSHSTGPLFSYEQYF
few TRBJ2-7 TRBV6-1 CASSIPGTGHYEQYF
few TRBJ2-3 TRBV7-3 CASSLTGDRVPDTQYF
. TRBJ2-7 TRBV7-2 CASSLTPSGMSSYEQYF
. TRBJ2-5 TRBV12-3/TRBV12-4 CASSSGKTETQYF
. TRBJ2-5 TRBV28 CASSRWEVQETQYF
. TRBJ2-5 TRBV20-1 CSASLSGGKETQYF
. TRBJ2-1 TRBV6-2/TRBV6-3 CAHSAGGWNEQFF
few TRBJ1-6 TRBV6-1 CATYWGSYNSPLHF
many TRBJ2-2 TRBV12-3/TRBV12-4 CASSSDATGELFF
. TRBJ2-3 TRBV6-2/TRBV6-3 CASTLLGTPTDTQYF
many TRBJ2-2 TRBV5-1 CASSQGNTGELFF
few TRBJ2-4 TRBV29-1 CSVEFVGRGAKNIQYF
. TRBJ2-5 TRBV20-1 CSALGKRQETQYF
. TRBJ1-6 TRBV11-2 CASSQLNSPLHF